This T cell receptor (beta chain) was retrieved from a study of blood T cell repertoires in COVID-19. The junction had 13 bases not matched to a gene; V was cut back by 3 bases and J by 5 bases. Per the germline V gene, CDR1 is MNHEY and CDR2 is SMNVEV (reference sequence). The CDR3 is made up of 17 amino acids. Produced via immunoSEQ multiplex PCR; TCRdb's table is partial and in-frame only. The repertoire consists of some 150,000 clones, with roughly 90% occurring once and the leading ten covering over 0.85%. The origin of this receptor is a woman aged 50 to 60 with acute or convalescent COVID-19. The source material was peripheral blood. The gene calls are TRBV27 and TRBJ2-1; the match to TRBD2 covers 7 bases. The CDR3 DNA reads TGTGCCAGCAGTTTGATCGGATCTCGGGACTACCACAATGAGCAGTTCTTC. Its translation is CASSLIGSRDYHNEQFF.